This T cell receptor beta chain is from a study of Ad26.COV2.S vaccination and SARS-CoV-2 variants. The method was immunoSEQ multiplex PCR; TCRdb's version includes in-frame clones alone and lacks a portion of them. The sample lists some 350,000 clones, around 90% occurring once. Treatment indicated: about 20 received Ad26.COV2.S at low or high dose, single or two shots; roughly five received placebo; per-sample allocation not given. Sampling was performed 63 days after the first vaccine or placebo injection. Regarding this clone: The sample has other DNA sequences that encode this CDR3 too.

The CDR3 covers 13 residues. Germline V gene data show CDR1 as MGHRA and CDR2 as YSYEKL. Between the trimmed V and J ends, which lost 1 base and 1 base, there was a span of 4 bases. This chain joins TRBV4-1 and TRBJ1-1, with no clear D. The TCR was taken from a person between 18 and 59 years old who received the Ad26.COV2.S COVID-19 vaccine or a placebo. The sequences come from peripheral blood, collected in a trial of Ad26.COV2.S vaccine versus placebo. CDR3 nucleotide sequence: TGCGCCAGCAGCCAAGCCCCGAACACTGAAGCTTTCTTT. Translation gives CASSQAPNTEAFF.